This TCR beta chain came from a study of chemoradiotherapy in HPV16-positive cancers (dated by TCRdb to the early 2020s). For the study in its entirety: Functional T-cell assays on cells from a couple of HPV16-positive patients defined candidate HPV-specific T-cell clones and common TCR motifs. Whether T-cell immunity against the HPV oncoproteins E6 and E7 changes during chemoradiotherapy and whether survival is affected by this immunity were examined in the study. Next, the candidate HPV-specific TCRs and motifs were followed in TCR repertoires from around 93 patients with HPV-related cancers. Broad study findings and their caveats: Expansion of candidate HPV-specific clones and E7-related TCR motifs was observed in the tumor microenvironment during treatment, whereas no such expansion was observed for non-HPV-specific T cells. In HPV16-positive patients, expansion of HPV-responsive T cells during chemoradiotherapy was found to be associated with improved recurrence-free survival. The functional definition of HPV-specific T cells came from only a couple of HPV16-positive patients, and the survival association was reported for HPV16-positive patients.

Libraries were made using the immunoSEQ multiplex PCR assay. The clones in this table, taken by TCRdb from immuneACCESS, are in-frame only. Not every clone is retained; where verified, under half of the shortfall comes from an unresolved V gene, and the cause of the rest is unknown. This sample holds around 3,500 clones; 75% to 95% were observed only once. In total, the top ten clones hold 2% to 2.5% of the sample. CDR1 and CDR2 are read off the germline V gene as KGHSH and LQKENI. From cysteine to phenylalanine, the CDR3 is 11 amino acids long. Only the CDR3 part of the read is kept: 33 bases, read in frame from the first base. The V end loses 2 bases and the J end loses 5 bases, and a stretch of 3 bases separates them. Repertoires were sampled multiple times during chemoradiotherapy, which allowed clonal expansion in the tumor microenvironment to be followed. Regarding this clone: The antigen it recognizes is unknown. Qualities for individual bases were not recorded, and no much larger clone is one base off.

The clonotype was recovered from a human donor with HPV-associated anogenital cancer. This sequence uses TRBV18 and TRBJ2-5; no confident D gene assignment can be made. Here the sequenced sample was blood, taken from a patient who underwent chemoradiotherapy. The CDR3 has the sequence CASSPMETQYF. The sequenced DNA is TGTGCCAGCTCACCAATGGAGACCCAGTACTTC.